The text below deals with one T cell receptor (beta chain). Its cognate antigen has yet to be identified. No qualities accompany the bases; no much larger clone lies one base away. The study tested focal radiation therapy combined with CTLA-4 blockade (ipilimumab) in patients with chemo-refractory metastatic non-small-cell lung cancer. The sample belongs to a study of radiotherapy plus CTLA-4 blockade in lung cancer (dated by TCRdb to about 2018). Background on the whole study: Among the enrolled patients, around 19% had an objective response, and approximately 33% reached disease control. What the study reported, not specific to this receptor: Increased serum interferon-beta after radiation, together with early dynamic changes in blood T cell clones, were reported to be the strongest predictors of response. TCR clones derived from tumors expanded in peripheral blood after treatment with radiotherapy and ipilimumab.

Libraries were prepared through the immunoSEQ multiplex PCR assay. In its TCRdb copy, this immuneACCESS table keeps in-frame sequences only and misses some clones. Where compared with another copy, unresolved V genes explain less than half of these, and the others have no known cause. Present in this sample are 75,000 to 80,000 clones, around 87% of which were seen just once. The ten largest clones capture 0.87% of the sample. CDR3 length: 14 amino acids, cysteine to phenylalanine. The only DNA kept is the CDR3, 42 bases in frame from the first base. Taken from the germline V gene (reference sequence), the CDR1 and CDR2 loops are LNHDA and SQIVND. At the junction V is shortened by 2 bases and J by 4 bases; bases outside the gene matches: 3.

The chain is made from TRBV19 and TRBJ2-3; TRBD1 aligns with 7 central bases. The input for sequencing was peripheral blood, taken from a patient treated with radiotherapy plus ipilimumab. The receptor comes from a human donor with non-small cell lung cancer who had stable disease on radiotherapy plus ipilimumab. The CDR3 region: CASSISGGADTQYF. The nucleotides read TGTGCCAGTAGTATATCAGGGGGTGCAGATACGCAGTATTTT. The variable domain in full, with residues beyond the CDR3 obtained from the reference TRBV19 and TRBJ2-3 genes, is DGGITQSPKYLFRKEGQNVTLSCEQNLNHDAMYWYRQDPGQGLRLIYYSQIVNDFQKGDIAEGYSVSREKKESFPLTVTSAQKNPTAFYLCASSISGGADTQYFGPGTRLTVL.